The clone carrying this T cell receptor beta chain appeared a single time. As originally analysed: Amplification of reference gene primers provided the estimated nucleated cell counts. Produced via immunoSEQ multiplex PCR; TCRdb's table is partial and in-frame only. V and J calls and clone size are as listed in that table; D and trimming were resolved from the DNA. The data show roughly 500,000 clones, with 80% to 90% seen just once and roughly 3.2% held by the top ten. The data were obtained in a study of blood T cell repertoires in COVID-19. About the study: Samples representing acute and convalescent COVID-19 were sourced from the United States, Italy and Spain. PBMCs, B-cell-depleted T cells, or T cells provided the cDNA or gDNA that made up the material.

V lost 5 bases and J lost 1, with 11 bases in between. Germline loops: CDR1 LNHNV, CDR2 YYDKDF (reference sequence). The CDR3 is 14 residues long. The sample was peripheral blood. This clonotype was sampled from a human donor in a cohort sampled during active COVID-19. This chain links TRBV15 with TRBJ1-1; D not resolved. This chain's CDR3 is CATSLDLSNTEAFF. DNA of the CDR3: TGTGCCACCAGCTTGGACTTATCGAACACTGAAGCTTTCTTT. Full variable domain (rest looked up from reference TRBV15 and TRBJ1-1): DAMVIQNPRYQVTQFGKPVTLSCSQTLNHNVMYWYQQKSSQAPKLLFHYYDKDFNNEADTPDNFQSRRPNTSFCFLDIRSPGLGDTAMYLCATSLDLSNTEAFFGQGTRLTVV.